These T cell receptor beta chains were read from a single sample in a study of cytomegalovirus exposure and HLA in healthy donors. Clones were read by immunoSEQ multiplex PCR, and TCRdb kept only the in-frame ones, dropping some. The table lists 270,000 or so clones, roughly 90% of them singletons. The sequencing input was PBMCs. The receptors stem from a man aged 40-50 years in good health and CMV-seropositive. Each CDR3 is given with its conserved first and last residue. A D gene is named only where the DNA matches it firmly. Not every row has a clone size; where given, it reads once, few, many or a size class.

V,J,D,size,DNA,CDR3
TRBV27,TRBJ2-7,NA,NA,TGTGCCAGCAGTCCACGGGCGGGTCAAACATTCTCCGAGCAGTACTTC,CASSPRAGQTFSEQYF
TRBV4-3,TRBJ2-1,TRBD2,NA,TGCGCCAGCAGCCAAGATCGGCTAGCGGGAGTTGATGTTTGGGACAATGAGCAGTTCTTC,CASSQDRLAGVDVWDNEQFF
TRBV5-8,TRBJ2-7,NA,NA,TGTGCCAGCAGTCCCTACAGGGTAAATTACGAGCAGTACTTC,CASSPYRVNYEQYF
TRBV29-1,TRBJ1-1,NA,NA,TGCAGCGTCCCCATCCACAGGTCTTCTGTCGCTGAAGCTTTCTTT,CSVPIHRSSVAEAFF
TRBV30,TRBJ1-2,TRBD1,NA,TGTGCCTGGATTGGGACAGGGGACTATGGCTACACCTTC,CAWIGTGDYGYTF
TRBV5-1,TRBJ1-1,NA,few,TGCGCCAGCAGCTTGACCGGGACACCAAACACTGAAGCTTTCTTT,CASSLTGTPNTEAFF
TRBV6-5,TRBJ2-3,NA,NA,TGTGCCAGCAGTTACTCCCTAGCGTGGGATACGCAGTATTTT,CASSYSLAWDTQYF
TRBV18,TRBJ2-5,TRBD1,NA,TGTGCCAGCTCACCCGGACAGGGGGGGCCGCGGTACTTC,CASSPGQGGPRYF
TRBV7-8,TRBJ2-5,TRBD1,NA,TGTGCCAGCAGCTTAGCGGGCCAGGGGGCATGGGAGACCCAGTACTTC,CASSLAGQGAWETQYF
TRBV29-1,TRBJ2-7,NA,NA,TGCAGCGTTGAATTGGGGGGGGCAGGGGGCCGTTACGAGCAGTACTTC,CSVELGGAGGRYEQYF
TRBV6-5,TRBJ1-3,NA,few,TGTGCCAGCAGACAACTTAGACAGACTGGAAACACCATATATTTT,CASRQLRQTGNTIYF
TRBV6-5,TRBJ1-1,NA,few,TGTGCCAGCAGTTACTCGGTGGTGAGCACTGAAGCTTTCTTT,CASSYSVVSTEAFF
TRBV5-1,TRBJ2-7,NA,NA,TGCGCCAGCAGCTGGGGTGACGGGAGAGGCTACGAGCAGTACTTC,CASSWGDGRGYEQYF
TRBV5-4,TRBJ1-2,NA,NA,TGTGCCAGCAGCTTGGCCCCACCGGAGCCAGCTAACTATGGCTACACCTTC,CASSLAPPEPANYGYTF
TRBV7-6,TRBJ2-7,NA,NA,TGTGCCAGCAGCTCTGGACAGACCTACGAGCAGTACTTC,CASSSGQTYEQYF
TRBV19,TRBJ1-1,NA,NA,TGTGCCAGTAGTATGAGACAAGTGAACACTGAAGCTTTCTTT,CASSMRQVNTEAFF